Shown below are 16 T cell receptor beta chains from a single sample sequenced in a study of blood T cell repertoires in COVID-19. Libraries were prepared by immunoSEQ multiplex PCR; TCRdb keeps only in-frame clonotypes and omits some of them. The data show approximately 13,000 clones, 75% to 90% seen once. The sequenced material came from peripheral blood. The receptors derive from a middle-aged man with active or convalescent COVID-19.

The CDR3 loop reads CASSLGDSQETQYF. CDR3 nucleotides: TGCGCCAGCAGCTTGGGGGACTCACAAGAGACCCAGTACTTC. This chain connects TRBV5-1 to TRBJ2-5, with D possibly being TRBD2 (6 bases). Germline values: CDR1 SGHRS, CDR2 YFSETQ. Trimming took 0 bases from V and 2 from J, leaving 8 bases between them. The CDR3 spans 14 residues.

The chain recombines TRBV2 with TRBJ2-5, with D possibly matching TRBD1 (6 bases). The CDR3 has 14 residues. Looked up from germline, CDR1 is SNHLY and CDR2 is FYNNEI. Trimming cost V 10 bases and J 1 base, with 16 bases left between them. CDR3 DNA: TGTGCCACCAAATCCCGGGACATCCAAGAGACCCAGTACTTC. This codes for CATKSRDIQETQYF.

This clone was recorded a few times. The chain uses TRBV5-6 and TRBJ1-4, with 7 bases matching TRBD1. The junction had 6 bases not matched to a gene; V was cut back by 5 bases and J by 8 bases. The germline V gene has CDR1 SGHDT and CDR2 YYEEEE. The CDR3 spans 13 residues. The chain's CDR3 is CASRPQGYEKLFF. DNA of the CDR3: TGTGCCAGCAGACCACAGGGGTACGAAAAACTGTTTTTT.

V gene TRBV2 combines with J gene TRBJ1-6; D unclear. The germline V gene encodes CDR1 SNHLY and CDR2 FYNNEI. The germline V and J ends were trimmed by 3 bases and 5 bases, with 8 bases remaining between them. This CDR3 has 14 residues. This chain's CDR3 is CASSDTTDNSPLHF. CDR3 nucleotides: TGTGCCAGCAGTGATACAACCGATAATTCACCCCTCCACTTT.

The chain has TRBV5-5 and TRBJ1-2, with D possibly TRBD1 on 5 matching bases. The CDR3 length is 14 residues. With 5 bases removed from V and 0 bases from J, the gap between germline ends came to 11 bases. The germline gives CDR1 SGHKS, CDR2 YYEKEE (reference sequence). CDR3 residues: CASRRGVANYGYTF. In DNA, the CDR3 is TGTGCCAGCAGGCGGGGGGTAGCTAACTATGGCTACACCTTC.

This chain joins TRBV11-2 and TRBJ2-5; no definite D call. The ends were cut back, 0 bases at V and 9 bases at J, with 20 bases in the middle. This CDR3 contains 16 residues. Germline-derived CDR1 and CDR2 are SGHAT and FQNNGV. CDR3: CASSLDIEVYYHAQYF. Written as DNA, the CDR3 is TGTGCCAGCAGCTTAGATATCGAAGTCTATTATCATGCCCAGTACTTC.

This clone was detected only once. The chain employs TRBV19 and TRBJ1-3, with a weak D call TRBD1 (5 bases). Germline V gene data show CDR1 as LNHDA and CDR2 as SQIVND (reference sequence). Trimming took 9 bases from V and 0 from J, leaving 12 bases between them. The CDR3 has 14 residues. CDR3 nucleotides: TGTGCCAGCAGGGTCATCATCTCTGGAAACACCATATATTTT. It encodes CASRVIISGNTIYF.

This chain connects TRBV10-3 to TRBJ1-2; TRBD1 is a possible D gene (5 bases). Trimming removed 2 bases at V and 6 bases at J, with 13 bases between. CDR1 ENHRY and CDR2 SYGVKD come from the germline V gene. This CDR3 region has 14 residues. CDR3 loop: CAISEEAGRDGYTF. The CDR3, as DNA: TGTGCCATCAGTGAGGAGGCAGGGCGAGATGGCTACACCTTC.

The V and J genes are TRBV28 and TRBJ1-2; no clear D. CDR1 is MDHEN, CDR2 SYDVKM, per germline. The CDR3 contains 12 residues. Trimming stripped 5 bases from V and 6 bases from J, with 10 bases between. CDR3 DNA sequence: TGTGCCAGCAGTACATACCCCCATGGCTACACCTTC. Translated: CASSTYPHGYTF.

The genes are TRBV6-6 and TRBJ1-6; TRBD1 matches 9 bases. CDR1 MNHNY and CDR2 SVGAGI come from the germline V gene (reference sequence). The CDR3 is 16 amino acids. Trimming at V came to 4 bases and at J to 10 bases, leaving 11 bases not matched to a gene. The CDR3, as DNA: TGTGCCAGCAGTTTACCTACAGGGGGCGACGGATCACCCCTCCACTTT. It codes for CASSLPTGGDGSPLHF.

This rearrangement joins TRBV4-1 to TRBJ1-2; D uncertain. The CDR3 sequence is 14 residues long. Trimming stripped 0 bases from V and 1 base from J, with 6 bases between. Germline V lookup: CDR1 MGHRA, CDR2 YSYEKL. CDR3 sequence: CASSQDPLNYGYTF. The CDR3 region has the DNA TGCGCCAGCAGCCAAGATCCACTTAACTATGGCTACACCTTC.

The rearrangement uses TRBV5-6 and TRBJ2-3; the match to TRBD1 covers 7 bases. This CDR3 comprises 16 residues. Germline V lookup: CDR1 SGHDT, CDR2 YYEEEE. V trimming: 0 bases; J trimming: 0 bases; junction bases outside the gene matches: 4. The CDR3 sequence is CASSLVPGQSTDTQYF. As DNA, the CDR3 is TGTGCCAGCAGCTTGGTCCCGGGACAGAGCACAGATACGCAGTATTTT.

CDR3 sequence (DNA): TGCAGCGTTGTATTCGGGTCTAATTCACCCCTCCACTTT. Residues: CSVVFGSNSPLHF. The chain uses TRBV29-1 and TRBJ1-6; D is unclear. The CDR3 has 13 amino acids. Trimming cost V 4 bases and J 6 bases, with 10 bases left between them. Per germline, CDR1 SQVTM and CDR2 ANQGSEA.

The V call is TRBV14, the J call TRBJ1-2; TRBD1 might be the D (5 bases). Deletions cut 6 bases from V and 3 bases from J, with 17 bases between. The CDR3 is 15 residues long. Germline V gene sequence: CDR1 SGHDN, CDR2 FVKESK. In DNA form, the CDR3 reads TGTGCCAGCAGTAAACAGGAACCCCCGGACTATGGCTACACCTTC. Its protein product is CASSKQEPPDYGYTF.

This clone was seen a few times. The chain uses TRBV4-1 and TRBJ2-5; D ambiguous. Per germline, CDR1 MGHRA and CDR2 YSYEKL. The CDR3 is 14 amino acids. V lost 0 bases, J lost 5 bases, and 10 bases lay in between. CDR3 DNA: TGCGCCAGCAGCCAAGATCCGGGTAGGGAGACCCAGTACTTC. It encodes CASSQDPGRETQYF.

Written as DNA, the CDR3 is TGTGCCAGCAGCTTTACGGGGATGGATTCACCCCTCCACTTT. It specifies CASSFTGMDSPLHF. The rearrangement joins TRBV7-6 to TRBJ1-6; D remains ambiguous. V was trimmed by 3 bases and J by 8 bases, leaving 11 bases between them. This CDR3 has 14 residues. Per germline, CDR1 SGHVS and CDR2 FNYEAQ.